This T cell receptor beta chain was identified during a study of identical twins. General study points: Models underestimated TCR alpha sharing (out-of-frame) in monozygotic twins.

MiXCR, applied by TCRdb to the 5' RACE reads, yields one record per CDR3 protein. The table records approximately 600,000 distinct CDR3 sequences, approximately 10% of them present only once. This clonotype was recorded at least ten times. What it binds is not known. In germline, CDR1 is LGHNA, CDR2 YNFKEQ. V lost 0 bases, J lost 5 bases, and 10 bases stayed unmatched. The CDR3 has 17 amino acids. The sample also formed part of further work on yellow fever vaccine responses in identical twins.

Sequencing was performed on PBMCs. V is TRBV4-2 and J is TRBJ2-7; 10 bases map to TRBD2. The receptor was isolated from a woman aged 18-29 years in good health. The CDR3 sequence: CASSQDSSGRAFNEQYF. In DNA, the CDR3 is TGTGCCAGCAGCCAAGATTCGAGCGGGAGGGCCTTTAACGAGCAGTACTTC.